This record concerns one T cell receptor beta chain sequence. What it recognizes is unknown. CDR1 and CDR2 from the germline V gene are KGHSY and FQNENV. V lost 0 bases and J lost 7, with 15 bases in between. The CDR3 sequence is 16 residues long. The data belong to a study of cytomegalovirus exposure and HLA in healthy donors. Study-wide findings and caveats: Associated with cytomegalovirus, according to the listing, were 164 TCR beta chains. For most TCR sequences rarity was the rule, although some public TCRs occurred in many donors. Among the CMV-associated chains, three were confirmed in vitro as specific for CMV antigens.

Assay used: immunoSEQ multiplex PCR; TCRdb lists only in-frame clones, some missing. The table has 150,000 to 180,000 clones, about 82% seen once. This sequence was found in a human donor in good health. The genes are TRBV16 and TRBJ1-4; D uncertain. Sequencing used PBMCs. This CDR3 reads CASSQSRGQRGEKLFF. As DNA, the CDR3 is TGTGCCAGCAGCCAATCGCGAGGGCAACGGGGTGAAAAACTGTTTTTT.